This T cell receptor beta chain emerged from a study of blood T cell repertoires in COVID-19. Trimming cost V 1 base and J 6 bases; bases outside gene matches: 7. This CDR3 is built from 15 residues. From germline, CDR1 is MNHNY and CDR2 SVGAGI (reference sequence). Clones were read by immunoSEQ multiplex PCR, and TCRdb kept only the in-frame ones, dropping some. The table records a few hundred thousand clones, approximately 87% of them present only once. The rearrangement joins TRBV6-6 to TRBJ2-7, with 9 bases lining up with TRBD2. The clonotype originates from a woman aged 50 to 60 who had recovered from COVID-19. The specimen sequenced was PBMCs or T cells enriched from blood (not recorded which). This chain's CDR3 is CASSYFGGGAFEQYF. CDR3 DNA: TGTGCCAGCAGTTACTTCGGCGGGGGGGCCTTCGAGCAGTACTTC.